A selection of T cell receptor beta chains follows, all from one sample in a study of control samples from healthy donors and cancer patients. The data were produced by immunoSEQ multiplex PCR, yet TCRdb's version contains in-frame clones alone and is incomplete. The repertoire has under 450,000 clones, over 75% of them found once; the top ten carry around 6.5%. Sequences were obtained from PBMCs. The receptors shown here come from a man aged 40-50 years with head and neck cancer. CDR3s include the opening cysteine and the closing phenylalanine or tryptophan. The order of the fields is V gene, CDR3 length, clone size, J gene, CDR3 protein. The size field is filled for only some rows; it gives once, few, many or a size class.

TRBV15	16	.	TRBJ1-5	CATRDPTNFLNQPQHF
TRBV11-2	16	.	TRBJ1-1	CASSPWVGTANTEAFF
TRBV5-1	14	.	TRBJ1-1	CASSRDRRNTEAFF
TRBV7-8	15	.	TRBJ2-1	CASRRLAAGGNEQFF
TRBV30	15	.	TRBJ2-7	CAWGGMGTEAYEQYF
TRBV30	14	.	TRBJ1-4	CAWSLGGGNEKLFF
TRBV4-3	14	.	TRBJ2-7	CASSQESLSYEQYF
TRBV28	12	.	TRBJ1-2	CASSPGQFGYTF
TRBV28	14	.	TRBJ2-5	CASRLRGAGETQYF
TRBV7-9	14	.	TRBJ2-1	CASSLGGTSVEQFF
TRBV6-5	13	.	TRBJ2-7	CASSYRVSNEQYF
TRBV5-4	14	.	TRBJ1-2	CASSYGRGSFGYTF
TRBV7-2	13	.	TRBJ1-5	CASSFREYQPQHF
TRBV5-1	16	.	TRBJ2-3	CASSLAVAARADTQYF
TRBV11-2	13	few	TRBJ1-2	CASSLDRGEGYTF
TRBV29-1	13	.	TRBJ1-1	CSAATGGDTEAFF
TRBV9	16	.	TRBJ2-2	CASSVATLAGGIELFF
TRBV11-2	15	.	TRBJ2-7	CASSFGGVPSYEQYF
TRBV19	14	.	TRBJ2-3	CASNRGATTDTQYF
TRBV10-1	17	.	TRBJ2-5	CASSESMTGGDQETQYF
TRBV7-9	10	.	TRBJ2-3	CSGATDTQYF
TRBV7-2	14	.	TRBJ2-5	CASTLFVGSETQYF
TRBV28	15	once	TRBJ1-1	CASSPPGRELTEAFF
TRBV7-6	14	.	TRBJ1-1	CASSSLEPGTEAFF
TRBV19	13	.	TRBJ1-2	CASSQDGKYGYTF
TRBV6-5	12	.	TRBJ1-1	CASSNRGTEAFF
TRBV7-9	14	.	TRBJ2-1	CASSLGPRSNEQFF
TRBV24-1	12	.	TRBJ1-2	CATSARERGYTF
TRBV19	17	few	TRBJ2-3	CASSKGPTSGITDTQYF
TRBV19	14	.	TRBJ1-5	CASSTGRDNQPQHF
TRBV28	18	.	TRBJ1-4	CASSSYRDRGLLWEKLFF
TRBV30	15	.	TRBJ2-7	CAWSKERAGTYEQYF
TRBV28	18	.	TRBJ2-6	CASSGPGLANSGANVLTF
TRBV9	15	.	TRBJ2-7	CASSVGDRGPNEQYF
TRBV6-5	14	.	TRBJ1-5	CASRPRQGAQPQHF
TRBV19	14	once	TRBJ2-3	CASSIGQWPDTQYF
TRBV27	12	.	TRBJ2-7	CASSPGPPEQYF
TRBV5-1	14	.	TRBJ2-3	CASTPDGSTDTQYF
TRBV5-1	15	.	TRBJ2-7	CASSLGVGGSYEQYF
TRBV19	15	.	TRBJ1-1	CASTAQAPMNTEAFF
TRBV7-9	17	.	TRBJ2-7	CASSLAYGSGGFYEQYF
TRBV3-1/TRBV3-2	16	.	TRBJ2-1	CASSAPGLAGVNEQFF
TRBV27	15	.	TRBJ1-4	CASSLKAATNEKLFF
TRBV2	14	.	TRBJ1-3	CASTGGFSGNTIYF
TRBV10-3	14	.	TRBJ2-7	CAISPVGGSYEQYF
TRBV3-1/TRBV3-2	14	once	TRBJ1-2	CASSQDVPNDGYTF
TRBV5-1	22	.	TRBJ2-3	CASSSPRDAGTSGGIVADTQYF
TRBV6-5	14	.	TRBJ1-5	CATQTGLSNQPQHF
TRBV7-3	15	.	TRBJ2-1	CASSLGQGIFNEQFF
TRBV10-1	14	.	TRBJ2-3	CTSSVGGSTDTQYF
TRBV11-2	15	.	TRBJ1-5	CASSFGDGSNQPQHF
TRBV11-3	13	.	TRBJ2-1	CASSLLGGNEQFF
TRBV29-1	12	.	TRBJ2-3	CSARTSTDTQYF
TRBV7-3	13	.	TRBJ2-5	CASSPQGRETQYF
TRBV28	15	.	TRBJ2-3	CASKVGGASADTQYF